This T cell receptor beta chain is from a study of long-term antiretroviral therapy in people with HIV. The V gene end was trimmed by 0 bases and the J gene end by 15 bases; junction bases not matched to a gene: 2. The CDR3 is 12 amino acids. Germline V gene sequence: CDR1 MNHNY, CDR2 SVGAGI (reference sequence). Survey-level immunoSEQ v3.0 assays were run. Assay: immunoSEQ multiplex PCR; the TCRdb copy retains only in-frame clones and omits some. This sample has under 45,000 clones, with roughly four fifths found just once. The sequences come from unsorted PBMCs, collected 1 year after starting antiretroviral therapy. This chain joins TRBV6-6 and TRBJ1-5, with 10 bases matching TRBD1. This TCR was recovered from a man between 18 and 35 years old with HIV. CDR3 in DNA: TGTGCCAGCAGTTACTCTAGGGACAGGGGGCATTTT. Its translation: CASSYSRDRGHF.